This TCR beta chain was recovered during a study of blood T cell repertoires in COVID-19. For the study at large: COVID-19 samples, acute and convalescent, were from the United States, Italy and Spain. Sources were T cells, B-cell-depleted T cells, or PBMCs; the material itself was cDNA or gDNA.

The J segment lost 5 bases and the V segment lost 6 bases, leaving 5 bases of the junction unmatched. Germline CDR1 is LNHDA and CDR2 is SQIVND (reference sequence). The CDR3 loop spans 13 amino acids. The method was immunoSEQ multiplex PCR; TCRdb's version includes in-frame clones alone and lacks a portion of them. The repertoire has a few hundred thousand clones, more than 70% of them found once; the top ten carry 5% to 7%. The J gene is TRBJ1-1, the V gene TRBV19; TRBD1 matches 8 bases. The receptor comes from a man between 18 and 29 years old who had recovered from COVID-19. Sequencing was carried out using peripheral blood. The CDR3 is CASSRQGKTEAFF. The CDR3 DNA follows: TGTGCCAGTAGCCGACAGGGGAAGACTGAAGCTTTCTTT.